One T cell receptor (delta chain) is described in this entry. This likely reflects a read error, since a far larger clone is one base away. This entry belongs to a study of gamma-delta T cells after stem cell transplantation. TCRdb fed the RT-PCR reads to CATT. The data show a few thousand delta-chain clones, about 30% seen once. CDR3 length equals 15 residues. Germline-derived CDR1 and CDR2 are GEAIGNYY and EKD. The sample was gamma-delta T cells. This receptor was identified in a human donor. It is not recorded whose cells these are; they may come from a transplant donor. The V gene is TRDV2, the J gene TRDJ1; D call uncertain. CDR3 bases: TGTGCCCGTGACAATTTGGATCGTAACACCGATAAACTCATCTTT. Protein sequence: CARDNLDRNTDKLIF.